This T cell receptor beta chain came from a study of CD8+CD57+ T cells in acquired aplastic anemia. Study-level information: Sorted CD4+ and CD8+ cells gave a mean 3.2 ug DNA, range roughly 0.19 to 27.4 ug. As sequenced from healthy donors, CD4+ cells averaged roughly 11 million reads. General study results and limits: Sharing between patients and controls was observed for twenty-nine CD8+ CDR3 sequences. Controls and patients did not differ significantly in CD8+ Simpson's diversity.

This CDR3 is 14 amino acids long. Trimming shortened V by 0 bases and J by 3 bases, and 8 bases separated the two germline ends. Details on this clonotype: Its antigen remains unidentified.

It was genomic DNA that served as the template for profiling TCR beta VDJ and CDR3. TCRdb itself ran the reads through MiXCR, one entry per CDR3 protein. The table lists around 180,000 distinct CDR3 sequences, 55% to 75% of them singletons. The TCR originated in a human donor in good health. Sequences were obtained from sorted CD4+, CD8+, or CD8+CD57+ T cells (not recorded which) from PBMCs. The V call is TRBV12-3 or TRBV12-4, the J call TRBJ1-1; D is undetermined. CDR3 protein: CASSLARADTEAFF. CDR3 nucleotides: TGTGCCAGCAGTTTAGCGCGGGCAGACACTGAAGCTTTCTTT.